The 22 T cell receptor beta chains reported below all come from one sample, sequenced in a study of cytomegalovirus exposure and HLA in healthy donors. Clones were sequenced by immunoSEQ multiplex PCR, and TCRdb holds only the in-frame ones, with some missing. This sample yields under 150,000 clones, of which roughly 92% are seen a single time; 0.6% to 0.8% belongs to the top ten. Material: PBMCs. These receptor sequences come from a man between 18 and 35 years old in good health and CMV-seronegative.

The V gene is TRBV9, the J gene TRBJ2-1; 7 bases align to TRBD2. V lost 4 bases, J lost 7 bases, and 11 bases stayed unmatched. The CDR3 extends over 15 amino acids. Germline V gives CDR1 SGDLS, CDR2 YYNGEE. The CDR3 region is CASSLRGDLGNEQFF. The CDR3 DNA reads TGTGCCAGCAGCCTCCGGGGGGACCTAGGGAATGAGCAGTTCTTC.

The genes are TRBV6-5 and TRBJ1-4; tentatively, D is TRBD1 (6 bases). V lost 6 bases, J lost 2 bases, and 13 bases lay in between. The CDR3 sequence is 15 residues long. Looked up from germline, CDR1 is MNHEY and CDR2 is SVGAGI. The CDR3 is CASSRTGLTNEKLFF. The CDR3 nucleotides are TGTGCCAGCAGCCGTACAGGGTTGACTAATGAAAAACTGTTTTTT.

The chain couples TRBV5-1 to TRBJ2-2; 7 nucleotides match TRBD1. Germline CDR1 is SGHRS and CDR2 is YFSETQ. With V trimmed by 4 bases and J by 3 bases, 6 bases remained unmatched. The CDR3 totals 15 residues. CDR3 protein: CASSGDSLDTGELFF. CDR3 nucleotides: TGCGCCAGCAGCGGGGACAGTCTGGACACCGGGGAGCTGTTTTTT.

The J gene is TRBJ2-3, the V gene TRBV9; TRBD2 matches at 15 bases. The CDR3 runs 18 residues. Trimming cost V 4 bases and J 0 bases; bases outside gene matches: 6. The germline CDR1 and CDR2 sequences are SGDLS and YYNGEE. The CDR3 region is CASSNRGTSGGSTDTQYF. In nucleotides, the CDR3 is TGTGCCAGCAGCAACCGAGGGACTAGCGGGGGGAGCACAGATACGCAGTATTTT.

This sequence joins TRBV28 and TRBJ2-3; D is undetermined. The CDR3 has 13 amino acids. Germline assignment: CDR1 MDHEN and CDR2 SYDVKM. V was pared by 3 bases and J by 5 bases, with 9 bases between. The CDR3 region has the DNA TGTGCCAGCAGTTTCGGGTTAAGAGATACGCAGTATTTT. This translates into CASSFGLRDTQYF.

This clone was seen a few times. The chain recombines TRBV19 with TRBJ1-2; maybe TRBD1 (5 bases). Trimming took 8 bases from V and 0 from J, leaving 10 bases between them. CDR1 LNHDA and CDR2 SQIVND come from the germline V gene (reference sequence). This CDR3 has 13 amino acids. The CDR3 bases are TGTGCCAGTTCTAGACAGACTAACTATGGCTACACCTTC. Its translation: CASSRQTNYGYTF.

J is TRBJ2-2 and V is TRBV7-2; TRBD2 matches 7 bases. This CDR3 spans 14 amino acids. Germline V CDR1 and CDR2: SGHTA, FQGNSA. Trimming cost V 5 bases and J 5 bases; bases outside gene matches: 5. CDR3 bases: TGTGCCAGCAGCGGGTGGGAGGGTACCGGGGAGCTGTTTTTT. It yields the protein CASSGWEGTGELFF.

This chain connects TRBV19 to TRBJ2-7; the match to TRBD2 covers 12 bases. Trimming cost V 5 bases and J 3 bases; bases outside gene matches: 5. The CDR3 extends over 15 amino acids. The germline gives CDR1 LNHDA, CDR2 SQIVND (reference sequence). The CDR3 nucleotides are TGTGCCAGTAGTTCAGGACTAGCGGGATACTACGAGCAGTACGTC. This sequence encodes CASSSGLAGYYEQYV.

Here the CDR3 DNA reads TGTGCCAGCTCACATGGACAGGGCGGAAACATGAACACTGAAGCTTTCTTT. As protein: CASSHGQGGNMNTEAFF. V and J are TRBV18 and TRBJ1-1; 8 nucleotides match TRBD1. The germline gives CDR1 KGHSH, CDR2 LQKENI. Losses at the gene ends were 4 bases for V and 0 bases for J; bases not matched to a gene: 10. This CDR3 spans 17 amino acids.

J is TRBJ1-6 and V is TRBV9, with D maybe TRBD1 (5 bases). There are 15 residues in the CDR3. The germline gives CDR1 SGDLS, CDR2 YYNGEE. V dropped 0 bases and J dropped 5 bases, with 9 bases sitting between them. The CDR3 nucleotides are TGTGCCAGCAGCGTAGAAGACAGACATAATTCACCCCTCCACTTT. Translation gives CASSVEDRHNSPLHF.

The CDR3, as DNA: TGTGCCAGCAGTTTATCGGGGACAGCCGGAAACACCATATATTTT. Its translation: CASSLSGTAGNTIYF. J is TRBJ1-3 and V is TRBV27, with 7 bases that match TRBD1. V trimming: 0 bases; J trimming: 4 bases; junction bases outside the gene matches: 3. The CDR3 spans 15 residues. Germline V lookup: CDR1 MNHEY, CDR2 SMNVEV (reference sequence).

This sequence joins TRBV6-1 and TRBJ1-2, with 8 bases matching TRBD1. The CDR3 totals 14 residues. Germline V lookup: CDR1 MNHNS, CDR2 SASEGT. The V segment lost 7 bases and the J segment 5 bases; nucleotides outside the gene matches: 9. The CDR3 DNA is TGTGCCAGCATTTTCGACAGGGGTTGGTATGGCTACACCTTC. It specifies CASIFDRGWYGYTF.

This clone was found once. The CDR3 region has the DNA TGTGCCAGCAGCCTACTAGCGGGAGTAGCCAAAAACATTCAGTACTTC. Protein: CASSLLAGVAKNIQYF. This chain connects TRBV27 to TRBJ2-4; TRBD2 matches at 11 bases. The CDR3 has 16 amino acids. Germline V gives CDR1 MNHEY, CDR2 SMNVEV (reference sequence). Losses at the gene ends were 6 bases for V and 0 bases for J; bases not matched to a gene: 4.

The chain employs TRBV7-2 and TRBJ1-2, with 7 bases matching TRBD1. The CDR3 is made up of 15 amino acids. V lost 3 bases to trimming and J lost 6 bases; unmatched junction nucleotides: 10. The germline gives CDR1 SGHTA, CDR2 FQGNSA. The CDR3 bases are TGTGCCAGCAGCTTGGACTTCGGGACAGCCGATGGCTACACCTTC. It yields the protein CASSLDFGTADGYTF.

The chain joins TRBV28 to TRBJ1-4; 8 bases align to TRBD1. The CDR3 has 15 residues. CDR1 and CDR2 from the germline V gene are MDHEN and SYDVKM. J lost 3 bases, V lost 7 bases, and 7 bases had no gene match. The CDR3 nucleotides read TGTGCCAGCATCGAGACAGGGGCGGCTAATGAAAAACTGTTTTTT. Translated, it gives CASIETGAANEKLFF.

This rearrangement joins TRBV5-1 to TRBJ2-7; 8 bases line up with TRBD1. The CDR3 extends over 14 amino acids. The V segment lost 0 bases and the J segment 3 bases; nucleotides outside the gene matches: 2. Germline V gives CDR1 SGHRS, CDR2 YFSETQ. In nucleotides, the CDR3 is TGCGCCAGCAGCTTGGAAACAGGGGGCTACGAGCAGTACTTC. This encodes CASSLETGGYEQYF.

The chain joins TRBV18 to TRBJ1-2, with 7 nucleotides matching TRBD1. The CDR3 is 15 residues long. Germline V gene data show CDR1 as KGHSH and CDR2 as LQKENI. With V trimmed by 5 bases and J by 2 bases, 8 bases remained unmatched. CDR3 amino acids: CASSSRQGGNYGYTF. For the CDR3, the DNA is TGTGCCAGCTCATCCCGACAGGGCGGGAACTATGGCTACACCTTC.

The CDR3 region has the DNA TGTGCCAGCAGTTCGGGGACTAGCGGGAGAGGCAATGAGCAGTTCTTC. Translation gives CASSSGTSGRGNEQFF. The chain couples TRBV27 to TRBJ2-1; 14 nucleotides line up with TRBD2. Unmatched junction bases numbered 5, after V lost 4 bases and J lost 6 bases. CDR3 length: 16 amino acids. The germline gives CDR1 MNHEY, CDR2 SMNVEV (reference sequence).

J is TRBJ1-1 and V is TRBV19; D is possibly TRBD1 (6 bases). Germline CDR1 and CDR2: LNHDA and SQIVND (reference sequence). The CDR3 spans 18 residues. The V end was cut by 9 bases, the J end by 5 bases, with 31 bases between. As DNA, the CDR3 is TGTGCCAGCAGAAAACCGCCAGGAGTGGGACACAAGAGTACTGAAGCTTTCTTT. This gives the protein CASRKPPGVGHKSTEAFF. The entire variable domain, with the rest obtained from reference TRBV19 and TRBJ1-1, is as follows: DGGITQSPKYLFRKEGQNVTLSCEQNLNHDAMYWYRQDPGQGLRLIYYSQIVNDFQKGDIAEGYSVSREKKESFPLTVTSAQKNPTAFYLCASRKPPGVGHKSTEAFFGQGTRLTVV.

The V gene is TRBV10-2, the J gene TRBJ2-5; possible D gene TRBD1, 6 bases. With 2 bases removed from V and 1 base from J, the gap between germline ends came to 14 bases. The CDR3 totals 16 residues. Per germline, CDR1 WSHSY and CDR2 SAAADI. The DNA for the CDR3 is TGCGCCAGCAGTGAGGGGCAGGGGTTAGGCCAAGAGACCCAGTACTTC. It codes for CASSEGQGLGQETQYF.

The chain links TRBV15 to TRBJ2-7; perhaps TRBD2 as D (5 bases). The length of the CDR3 is 15 residues. Germline CDR1 and CDR2: LNHNV and YYDKDF (reference sequence). The V gene lost 2 bases and the J gene lost 2 bases, with 13 bases spanning the gap. The chain's CDR3 is CATSRSGRGTYEQYF. The CDR3 nucleotides read TGTGCCACCAGCAGATCCGGTCGGGGAACCTACGAGCAGTACTTC.

The rearrangement uses TRBV6-5 and TRBJ1-2; TRBD1 might be the D (6 bases). The CDR3 extends over 13 amino acids. V lost 2 bases and J 6 bases, leaving 10 bases between the germline ends. Per the germline V gene, CDR1 is MNHEY and CDR2 is SVGAGI. CDR3 sequence (DNA): TGTGCCAGCAGTTACAAGGGGGTGGATGGCTACACCTTC. Translating gives CASSYKGVDGYTF.